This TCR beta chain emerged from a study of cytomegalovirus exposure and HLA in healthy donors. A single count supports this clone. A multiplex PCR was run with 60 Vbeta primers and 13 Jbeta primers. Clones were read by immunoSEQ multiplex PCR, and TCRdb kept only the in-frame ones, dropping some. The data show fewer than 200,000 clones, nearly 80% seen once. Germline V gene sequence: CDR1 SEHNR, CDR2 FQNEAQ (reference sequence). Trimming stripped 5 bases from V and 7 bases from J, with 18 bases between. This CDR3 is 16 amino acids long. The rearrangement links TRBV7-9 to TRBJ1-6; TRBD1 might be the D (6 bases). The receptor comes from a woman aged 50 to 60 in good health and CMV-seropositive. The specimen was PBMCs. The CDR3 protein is CASSLDQGHRNSPLHF. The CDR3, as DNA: TGTGCCAGCAGCCTAGACCAGGGACACAGAAATTCACCCCTCCACTTT.